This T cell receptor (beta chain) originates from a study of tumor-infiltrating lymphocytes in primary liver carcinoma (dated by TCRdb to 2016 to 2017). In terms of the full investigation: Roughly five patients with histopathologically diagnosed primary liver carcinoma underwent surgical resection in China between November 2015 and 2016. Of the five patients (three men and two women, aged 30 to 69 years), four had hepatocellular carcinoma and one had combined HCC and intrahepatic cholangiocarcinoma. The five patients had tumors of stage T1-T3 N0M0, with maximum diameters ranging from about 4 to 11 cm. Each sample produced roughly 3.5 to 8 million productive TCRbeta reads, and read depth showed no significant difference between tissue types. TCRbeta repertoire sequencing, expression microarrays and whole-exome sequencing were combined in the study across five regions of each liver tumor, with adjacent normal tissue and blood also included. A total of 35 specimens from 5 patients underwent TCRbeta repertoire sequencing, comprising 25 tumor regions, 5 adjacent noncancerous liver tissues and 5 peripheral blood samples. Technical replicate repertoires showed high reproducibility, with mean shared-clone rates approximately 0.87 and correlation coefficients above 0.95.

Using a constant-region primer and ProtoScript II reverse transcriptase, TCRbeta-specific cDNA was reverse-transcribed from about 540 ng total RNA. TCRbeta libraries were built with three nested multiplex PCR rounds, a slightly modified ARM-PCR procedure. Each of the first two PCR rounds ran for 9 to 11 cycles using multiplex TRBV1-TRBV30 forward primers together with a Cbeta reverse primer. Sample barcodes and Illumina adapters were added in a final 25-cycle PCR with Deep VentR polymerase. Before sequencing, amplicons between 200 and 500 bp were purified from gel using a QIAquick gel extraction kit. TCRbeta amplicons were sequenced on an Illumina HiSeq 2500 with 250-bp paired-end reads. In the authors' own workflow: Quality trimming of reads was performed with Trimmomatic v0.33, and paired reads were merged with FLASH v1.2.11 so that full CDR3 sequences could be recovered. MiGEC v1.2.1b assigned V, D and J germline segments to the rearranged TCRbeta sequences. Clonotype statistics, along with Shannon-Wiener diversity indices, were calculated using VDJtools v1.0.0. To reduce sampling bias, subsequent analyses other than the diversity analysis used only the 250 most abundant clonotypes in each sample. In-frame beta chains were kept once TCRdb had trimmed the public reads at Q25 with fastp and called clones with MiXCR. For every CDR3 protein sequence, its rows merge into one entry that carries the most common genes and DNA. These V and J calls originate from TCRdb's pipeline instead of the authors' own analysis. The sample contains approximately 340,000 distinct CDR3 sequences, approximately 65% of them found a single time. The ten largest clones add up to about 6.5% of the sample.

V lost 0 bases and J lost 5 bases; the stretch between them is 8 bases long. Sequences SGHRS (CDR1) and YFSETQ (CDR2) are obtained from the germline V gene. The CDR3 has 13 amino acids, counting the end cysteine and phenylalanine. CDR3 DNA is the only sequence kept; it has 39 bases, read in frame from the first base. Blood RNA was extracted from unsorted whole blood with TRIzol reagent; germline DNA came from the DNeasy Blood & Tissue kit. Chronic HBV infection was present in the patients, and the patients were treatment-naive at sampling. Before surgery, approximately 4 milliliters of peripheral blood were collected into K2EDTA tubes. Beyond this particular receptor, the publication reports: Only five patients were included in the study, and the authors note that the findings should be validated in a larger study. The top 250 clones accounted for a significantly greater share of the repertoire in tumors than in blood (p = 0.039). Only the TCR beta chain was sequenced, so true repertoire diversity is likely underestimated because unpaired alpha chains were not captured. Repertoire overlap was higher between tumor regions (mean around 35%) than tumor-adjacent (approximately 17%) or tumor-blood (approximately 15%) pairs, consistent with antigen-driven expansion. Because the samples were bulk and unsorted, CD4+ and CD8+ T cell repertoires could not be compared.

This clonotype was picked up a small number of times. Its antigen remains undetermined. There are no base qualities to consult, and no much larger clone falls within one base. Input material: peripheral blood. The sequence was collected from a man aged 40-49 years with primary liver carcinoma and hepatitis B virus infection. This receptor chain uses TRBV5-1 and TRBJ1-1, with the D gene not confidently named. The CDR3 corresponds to CASSLVSGTEAFF. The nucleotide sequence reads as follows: TGCGCCAGCAGCTTGGTATCGGGTACTGAAGCTTTCTTT. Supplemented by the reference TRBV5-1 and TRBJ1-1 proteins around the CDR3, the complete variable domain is KAGVTQTPRYLIKTRGQQVTLSCSPISGHRSVSWYQQTPGQGLQFLFEYFSETQRNKGNFPGRFSGRQFSNSRSEMNVSTLELGDSALYLCASSLVSGTEAFFGQGTRLTVV.